This T cell receptor (beta chain) was obtained from a study of blood T cells in healthy people across ages. Notes on the study in general: Strong correlation was found linking TCR beta diversity to naive T cell percentage. Diversity was estimated from one million T cells, and these estimates were considered underestimates. With age, beta diversity per million T cells declined roughly linearly, significantly by approximately 41. Donor CMV infection status was unknown, possibly confounding age-related changes in expanded clonotypes.

This CDR3 is built from 15 residues. CDR1 SGDLS and CDR2 YYNGEE come from the germline V gene. V shed 3 bases and J shed 1 base, with 12 bases lying between them. The use of a sample-barcoded 5' primer and a J-beta primer mix characterized a second PCR of about 7 to 12 cycles. TCRdb redid the calling of the 5' RACE reads with MiXCR, one entry per CDR3 protein. Seen here are about a million distinct CDR3 sequences, about 44% observed once, and the top ten hold roughly 12%. On this clonotype: Its antigen is currently unknown.

Input material: blood. The gene calls are TRBV9 and TRBJ2-3; D is perhaps TRBD2 (6 bases). This clonotype was obtained from a man aged 25-45 years in good health. CDR3 bases: TGTGCCAGCAGCGCGTCTAGCGTGCGCACAGATACGCAGTATTTT. Translated, it gives CASSASSVRTDTQYF.